The T cell receptor beta chain described here comes from a study of CD8 T cells in ankylosing spondylitis. The study, taken as a whole, reports: There was reportedly significant enrichment of clones that were disease-linked in matched ankylosing spondylitis synovial fluid. There was a TCR beta motif, made of several highly homologous variants, that appeared characteristic of ankylosing spondylitis blood. Peripheral blood samples showed relatively rare disease-linked clones, and these clones were CD8+.

This clonotype was counted between two and nine times. Its target is unknown. TCRdb re-called the 5' RACE reads with MiXCR, one entry per CDR3 protein. The top ten hold 0.89% of the sample, which has 350,000 to 450,000 distinct CDR3 sequences, about 25% seen once. The specimen sequenced was blood, either unsorted or a sorted T cell fraction (not recorded which). The source is a male donor with ankylosing spondylitis.

This CDR3 is CSPWNGDPDTQYF. The CDR3 bases are TGCAGCCCCTGGAATGGGGATCCAGATACGCAGTATTTT. V gene TRBV20-1 combines with J gene TRBJ2-3; D not resolved. In germline, CDR1 is DFQATT, CDR2 SNEGSKA (reference sequence). The CDR3 sequence is 13 residues long.